This T cell receptor (beta chain) was found in a study of human T cells and chemical hapten exposure (dated by TCRdb to the early 2020s). Study-wide context: For sensitization, 2% DPC in acetone was applied to a roughly 2 cm by roughly 2 cm area of upper inner arm skin. Patients additionally received weekly therapeutic DPC doses to the scalp throughout the roughly 26-week study period. Patch tests used Finn chambers with 0.01% DPC on the upper back, scored after 6 days by International Contact Dermatitis Research Group standards. The mostly female patient cohort included alopecia areata with under or over 50% scalp involvement, alopecia totalis and alopecia universalis. The libraries were sequenced as a pool, and the TCR yield per sample differed mostly because of small variations in library volumes within the pool. Peripheral blood TCR repertoire changes were tracked in vivo in alopecia patients during primary and secondary sensitization to the hapten diphenylcyclopropenone (DPC). Blood samples were taken from patients before sensitization (week 0) and at 2, 6 and about 24 weeks after DPC sensitization. Approximately 28 alopecia patients provided blood for TCR sequencing at one to four time points (pre-sensitization, 2, 6 and 24 weeks). What the study reported, not specific to this receptor: Compared with pre-sensitization or healthy control sets, expanded TCRs formed significantly more large CDR3 similarity clusters, which is consistent with antigen-driven responses. Repeated subsampling changed both the strength of the expansion versus patch-test correlation and the threshold at which that correlation became significant. No change with DPC sensitization was found in the number of TCRs above 1 in 1000 frequency, and no evidence of global repertoire structure alterations was found. Patch test score was positively correlated with the number of PT1 expanded TCRs, with significance at thresholds 8, 16 and 32 but not at 4. Because all patients had alopecia, a presumed autoimmune disease, the immune response of the patients might differ from that of healthy individuals.

The time point label, as the study defines it: pre-sensitization, week 0. The intended sense of this specimen's treatment or condition label: therapeutic diphenylcyclopropenone sensitization with weekly scalp DPC. Blood at each patch-test visit was drawn before the patch test was applied. To be eligible, patients had to be aged 18 to 70, diagnosed with alopecia and judged suitable for DPC therapy, while pregnant patients were excluded. Unfractionated whole blood was collected in Tempus Blood RNA tubes, and total RNA was extracted from that blood. Concerning this clonotype: Its cognate antigen has yet to be identified. No quality values exist for individual bases; no much larger clone is one base distant.

CDR1 and CDR2 are read off the germline V gene (reference sequence) as GTSNPN and SVGIG. Trimming costs V 5 bases and J 0 bases, and their ends lie 16 bases apart. The CDR3 sequence holds 15 residues, the cysteine and phenylalanine included. Left in the record is the CDR3 DNA by itself, 45 bases read in frame from the first base. Libraries were prepared through RACE. Sequenced on a NextSeq 500. During library preparation, unique molecular identifiers were attached to individual cDNA molecules so that TCRs could be counted quantitatively and reproducibly. Each blood RNA sample was used to sequence both TCR alpha and TCR beta chains. From the authors' description of their analysis: The median number of TCRs per sample was roughly 94,000, ranging from roughly 23,224 to 690,600. V, J and CDR3 annotation of the TCR reads was carried out using the Decombinator software suite. Every sample was subsampled to the same number of TCRs (28,000) for the PS versus PT1 abundance plots. TCRs were defined as expanded if absent before sensitization and observed at least eight times at the 2-week time point. Clones were called with MiXCR by TCRdb after fastp trimmed the public reads at Q25, and only in-frame beta chains were retained. CDR3 protein sequences are deduplicated, and each keeps its most common genes and DNA. TCRdb, not the authors, supplied the V and J calls. This sample has 55,000 to 75,000 distinct CDR3 sequences in its table, and around 7% of those were observed once. 1.6% of the sample is in the top ten clones.

The chain couples TRBV30 to TRBJ1-1, with TRBD1 perhaps the D gene, on 5 matching bases. The sequences come from whole blood, collected in connection with sensitization to the hapten diphenylcyclopropenone (DPC). This clonotype was obtained from a woman aged 25 to 39 with alopecia areata. Some clones in this sample may be carry-over from other donors' samples. The DNA is as follows: TGTGCCTGGCGGGGACCCTGGAACTTGAACACTGAAGCTTTCTTT. Its protein reads: CAWRGPWNLNTEAFF.